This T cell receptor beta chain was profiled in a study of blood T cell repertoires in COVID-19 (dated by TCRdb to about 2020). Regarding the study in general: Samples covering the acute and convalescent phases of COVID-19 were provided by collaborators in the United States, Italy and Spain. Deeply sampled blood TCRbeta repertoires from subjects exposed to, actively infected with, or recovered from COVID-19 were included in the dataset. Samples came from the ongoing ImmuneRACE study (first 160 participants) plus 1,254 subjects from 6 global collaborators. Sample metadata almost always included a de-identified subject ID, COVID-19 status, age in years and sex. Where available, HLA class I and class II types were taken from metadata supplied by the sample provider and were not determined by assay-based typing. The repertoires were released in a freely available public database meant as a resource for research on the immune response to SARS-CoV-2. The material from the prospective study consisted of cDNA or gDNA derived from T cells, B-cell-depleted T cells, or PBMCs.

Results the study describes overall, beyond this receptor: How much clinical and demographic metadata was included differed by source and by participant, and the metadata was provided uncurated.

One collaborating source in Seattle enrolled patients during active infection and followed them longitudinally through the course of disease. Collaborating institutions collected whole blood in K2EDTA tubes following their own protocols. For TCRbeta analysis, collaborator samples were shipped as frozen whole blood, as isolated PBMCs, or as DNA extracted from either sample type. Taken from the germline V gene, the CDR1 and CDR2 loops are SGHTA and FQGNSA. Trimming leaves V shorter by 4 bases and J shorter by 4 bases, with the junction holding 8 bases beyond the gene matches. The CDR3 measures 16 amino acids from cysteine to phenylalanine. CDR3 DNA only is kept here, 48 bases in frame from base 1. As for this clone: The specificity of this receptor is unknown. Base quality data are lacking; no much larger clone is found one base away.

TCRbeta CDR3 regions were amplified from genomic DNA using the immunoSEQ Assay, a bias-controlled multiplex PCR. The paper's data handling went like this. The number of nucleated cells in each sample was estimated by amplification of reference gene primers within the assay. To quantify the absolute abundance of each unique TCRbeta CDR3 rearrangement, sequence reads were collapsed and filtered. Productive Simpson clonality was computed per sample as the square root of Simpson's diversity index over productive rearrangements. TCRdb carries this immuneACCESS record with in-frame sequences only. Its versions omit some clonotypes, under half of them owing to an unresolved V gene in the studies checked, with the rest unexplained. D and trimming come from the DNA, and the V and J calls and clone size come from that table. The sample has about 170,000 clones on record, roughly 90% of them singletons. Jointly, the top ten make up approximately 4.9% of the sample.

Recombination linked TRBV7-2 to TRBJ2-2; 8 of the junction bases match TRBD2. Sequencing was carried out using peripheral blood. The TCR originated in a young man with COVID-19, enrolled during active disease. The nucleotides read TGTGCCAGCAGCTCGGGACTAGGCCGTGGCACCGGGGAGCTGTTTTTT. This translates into CASSSGLGRGTGELFF.